This T cell receptor beta chain was sequenced in a study of immune cell composition in non-small cell lung cancer (TCRdb year 2017). Concerning the study at large: Histologic subtype, mainly lung adenocarcinoma or squamous cell carcinoma, was assigned on the basis of H&E together with p63, CK5, Napsin A and TTF-1 immunohistochemistry. TCR-beta sequencing (Adaptive Biotechnologies) was performed on 34 paired NSCLC tumour and non-adjacent lung specimens plus 26 tumour-only specimens. Several tumour specimens with TCR-beta data were of rare histological subtypes and were excluded from the subtype comparisons. For supplementary cohort #1, made up of some eleven lung adenocarcinoma cases, paired tumour/lung TCR-beta sequencing was done and TIL populations were generated so that tumour reactivity could be assessed. Study-wide findings and limitations: Only 10 cases were included in the reactivity cohort, and sequence sharing between tumour-reactive clones and the dominant in vivo tumour-associated clones was not shown. No significant correlation was found between tumour TCR-beta clonality and smoking pack-years. Across around 10 adenocarcinoma cases, the maximal tumour-associated clone frequency showed a strong correlation with TIL tumour reactivity, but overall clonality showed no such correlation. Tumour-associated clones >0.5% were found in nearly half of NSCLC cases, namely in approximately 30% of adenocarcinomas versus 75% of squamous carcinomas. Lung squamous cell carcinoma tumours had significantly higher Top 10 clone scores and productive clonality than lung adenocarcinoma tumours.

Frozen aliquots of unsorted single-cell suspensions were used for genomic DNA extraction with the QIAamp DNA kit. Surgically resected non-small cell lung cancer tissue was used for the tumour samples. Tissues were received within 2 hours of resection and processed immediately into single-cell suspensions. Tissue was mechanically dissociated and enzymatically digested with DNase I, collagenase I and hyaluronidase for approximately 32 minutes at 37 °C, then filtered and RBC-lysed. A two-step multiplex PCR was used to amplify TCR-beta CDR3 regions from genomic DNA, and Illumina-compatible adaptors were added in the second step. TCR-beta immunosequencing was carried out on an Illumina platform through the commercial immunoSEQ service. The authors processed their data as follows. Repertoires were described by productive clonality and by Top 10 Clones, which is the percentage of T-cell templates coming from the ten most frequent sequences. Productive clonality had a range of 0 to 1, where 1 means a monoclonal population. Tumour-associated clones, identified using log10 scatter plots, were defined as sequences that made up at least 0.1% of tumour T-cell templates and were not found in the matched non-adjacent lung. Analyses were done in GraphPad Prism7 and R, with Student's t-tests for two-group comparisons, ANOVA for stages, and linear regression for relationships. TCRdb took over this immuneACCESS table, retaining in-frame rearrangements with V and J assigned. Such tables are incomplete; in checked studies, under half of the missing clones stem from an unresolved V gene, and the remainder is unexplained. The V and J calls and clone size are taken from that table; D and trimming were inferred from the DNA. The sample table lists 4,000 to 5,000 clones, 70% to 90% of them with a count of one. The ten largest clones capture approximately 9.1% of the sample.

The CDR3 sequence holds 14 residues, the cysteine and phenylalanine included. Only CDR3 DNA is held: 42 bases, read in frame from base 1. The germline V gene gives CDR1 as MDHEN and CDR2 as SYDVKM. V and J lose 5 bases and 0 bases, and a span of 11 bases separates them. On this clone itself: Its antigen remains undetermined. No base-level quality is on record; no much larger clone is a single base apart.

This TCR came from a human donor with non-small cell lung cancer. In this chain, TRBV28 is recombined with TRBJ2-7; the best D guess is TRBD2, with 5 bases matching. Sequencing was performed on lung tumor tissue. This receptor has the CDR3 CASSTYGISYEQYF. The DNA is TGTGCCAGCAGTACTTACGGGATCTCCTACGAGCAGTACTTC.